Here is one T cell receptor (beta chain) with its context. A much larger clone lies a single base off, so this may be a read error. Clinical symptoms, serum thyroxine, TRAb, thyroid ultrasound and orbital computed tomography established diagnosis. The data stem from a study of T cells in Graves' hyperthyroidism and ophthalmopathy. On the study more broadly: Any treatment followed the collection of peripheral blood at initial diagnosis.

TCR beta CDR3 sequences were amplified from RNA transcripts. Initially, a first-round RT-PCR of the TCR CDR3 employed the HTBI primer set. TCRdb passed the multiplex PCR reads through MiXCR, listing each CDR3 protein once. The data hold 660,000 or so distinct CDR3 sequences, with less than 25% observed a single time. V dropped 6 bases and J dropped 5; count of bases not matched to a gene: 8. From germline, CDR1 is MDHEN and CDR2 SYDVKM. The CDR3 runs 15 residues. The origin of this receptor is a man aged 30 to 45 with Graves' ophthalmopathy. Sequencing was carried out using blood. The chain recombines TRBV28 with TRBJ1-5; 9 bases match TRBD1. The CDR3 sequence is CASSPGTGFYQPQHF. CDR3 bases: TGTGCCAGCAGCCCTGGGACAGGGTTCTATCAGCCCCAGCATTTT.